This TCR beta chain was identified in a study of early T cells in non-severe SARS-CoV-2 infection. Across the study: Sequenced material consisted of bulk RNA (from unsorted whole blood), and chains were unpaired.

cDNA molecules, individually, were tagged with unique molecular identifiers. In TCRdb, the 5' RACE reads were re-called with MiXCR into one record per CDR3 protein. The data show 64,000 or so distinct CDR3 sequences, about 12% seen once. Germline CDR1 DFQATT, CDR2 SNEGSKA (reference sequence). The CDR3 runs 15 residues. Trimming removed 5 bases from V and 4 bases from J; junction bases left unmatched: 10. This clonotype was found a few times. What it binds is not known. Overall study results and limits: Private and CD4 specificities were missed by VDJdb matching, skewed to anti-spike CD8.

This chain joins TRBV20-1 and TRBJ1-1; 10 bases match TRBD1. The clonotype was recovered from an adult who was a healthcare worker with PCR-confirmed SARS-CoV-2 infection or an uninfected control (not recorded which). The material sequenced was whole blood, taken at baseline. The CDR3 spells CSAAWTGGLSTEAFF. DNA for the CDR3: TGCAGTGCTGCCTGGACAGGGGGTCTGAGCACTGAAGCTTTCTTT.